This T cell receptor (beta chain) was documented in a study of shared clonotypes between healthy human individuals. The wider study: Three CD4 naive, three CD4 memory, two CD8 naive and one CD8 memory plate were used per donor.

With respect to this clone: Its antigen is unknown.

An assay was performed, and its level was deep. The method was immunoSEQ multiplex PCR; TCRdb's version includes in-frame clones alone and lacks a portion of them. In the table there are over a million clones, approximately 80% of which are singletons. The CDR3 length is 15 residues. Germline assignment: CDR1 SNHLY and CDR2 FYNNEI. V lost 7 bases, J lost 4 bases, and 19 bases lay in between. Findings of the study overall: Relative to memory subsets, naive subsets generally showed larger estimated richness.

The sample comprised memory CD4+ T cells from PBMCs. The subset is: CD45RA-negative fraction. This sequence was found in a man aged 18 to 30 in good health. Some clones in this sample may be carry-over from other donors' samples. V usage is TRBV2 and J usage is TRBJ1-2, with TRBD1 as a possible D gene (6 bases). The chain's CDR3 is CASNRETPIGYGYTF. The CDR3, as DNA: TGTGCCAGCAACAGGGAGACTCCCATAGGCTATGGCTACACCTTC. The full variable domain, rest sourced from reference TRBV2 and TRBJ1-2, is EPEVTQTPSHQVTQMGQEVILRCVPISNHLYFYWYRQILGQKVEFLVSFYNNEISEKSEIFDDQFSVERPDGSNFTLKIRSTKLEDSAMYFCASNRETPIGYGYTFGSGTRLTVV.